The subject of this entry is one T cell receptor (beta chain). These data originate in a study of blood T cell repertoires in COVID-19. Study-wide background: The United States, Italy and Spain provided the acute and convalescent COVID-19 samples. Nucleic acid was either cDNA or gDNA, and it came from T cells, B-cell-depleted T cells, or PBMCs.

In the original workflow: Scientists estimated how many nucleated cells there were by amplifying reference gene primers. The assay was immunoSEQ multiplex PCR, and TCRdb's table has in-frame clones only and misses some. Clone size and V and J calls were adopted from that table, with D and trimming inferred from the DNA. The sample records fewer than 85,000 clones, about nine tenths being singletons. The CDR3 is 15 residues long. Germline V gene sequence: CDR1 MNHEY, CDR2 SVGAGI. V was clipped by 5 bases and J by 9 bases; unmatched bases: 10. The source of this sequence is a middle-aged man with active COVID-19. The chain combines TRBV6-5 with TRBJ1-6; TRBD1 aligns across 7 bases. Sequences were obtained from peripheral blood. The CDR3 is CASSSRDRQVSPLHF. As DNA, the CDR3 is TGTGCCAGCAGTAGCCGGGACAGACAGGTTTCACCCCTCCACTTT.